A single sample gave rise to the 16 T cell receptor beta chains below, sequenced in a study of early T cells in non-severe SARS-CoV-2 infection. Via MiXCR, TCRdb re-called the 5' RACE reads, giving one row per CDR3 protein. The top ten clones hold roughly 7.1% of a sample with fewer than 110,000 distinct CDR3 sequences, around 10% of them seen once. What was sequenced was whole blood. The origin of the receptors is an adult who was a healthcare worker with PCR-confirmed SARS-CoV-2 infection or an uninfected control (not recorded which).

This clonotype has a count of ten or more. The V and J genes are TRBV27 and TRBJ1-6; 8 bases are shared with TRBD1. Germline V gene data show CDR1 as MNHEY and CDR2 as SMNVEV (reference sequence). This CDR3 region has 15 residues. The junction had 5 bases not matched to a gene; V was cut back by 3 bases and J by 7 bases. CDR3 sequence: CASSFGTGLNSPLHF. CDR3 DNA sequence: TGTGCCAGCAGTTTCGGGACAGGTTTAAATTCACCCCTCCACTTT.

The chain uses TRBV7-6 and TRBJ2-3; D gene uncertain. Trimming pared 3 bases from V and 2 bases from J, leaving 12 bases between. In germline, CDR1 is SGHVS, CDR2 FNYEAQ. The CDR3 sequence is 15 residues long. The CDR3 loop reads CASSFEAKSTDTQYF. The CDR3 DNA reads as TGTGCCAGCAGCTTCGAAGCGAAATCCACAGATACGCAGTATTTT.

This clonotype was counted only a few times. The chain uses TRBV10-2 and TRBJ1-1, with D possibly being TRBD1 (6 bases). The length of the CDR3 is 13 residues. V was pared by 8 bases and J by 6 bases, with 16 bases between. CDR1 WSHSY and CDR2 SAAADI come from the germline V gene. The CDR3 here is CASVDRTEAEAFF. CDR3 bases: TGCGCCAGCGTGGATAGGACAGAAGCTGAAGCTTTCTTT.

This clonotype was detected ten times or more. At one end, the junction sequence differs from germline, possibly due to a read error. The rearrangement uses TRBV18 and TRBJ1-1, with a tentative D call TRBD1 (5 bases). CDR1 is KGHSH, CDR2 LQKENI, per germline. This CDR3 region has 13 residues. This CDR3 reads CASSGVWGTEVFF. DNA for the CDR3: TGTGCCAGCTCAGGGGTTTGGGGCACTGAAGTTTTCTTT.

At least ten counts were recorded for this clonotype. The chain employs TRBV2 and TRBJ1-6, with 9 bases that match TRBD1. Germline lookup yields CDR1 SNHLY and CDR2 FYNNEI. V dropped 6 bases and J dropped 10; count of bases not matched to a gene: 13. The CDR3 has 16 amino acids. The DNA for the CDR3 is TGTGCCAGCAGGGACACAGGGGGCGGTCTCGGATCACCCCTCCACTTT. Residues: CASRDTGGGLGSPLHF.

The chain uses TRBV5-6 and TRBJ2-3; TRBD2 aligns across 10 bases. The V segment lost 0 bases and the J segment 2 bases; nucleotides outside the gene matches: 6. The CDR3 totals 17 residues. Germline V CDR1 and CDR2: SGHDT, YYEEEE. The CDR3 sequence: CASSLAGTSEPTDTQYF. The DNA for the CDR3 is TGTGCCAGCAGCTTGGCGGGGACTAGCGAACCCACAGATACGCAGTATTTT.

In DNA form, the CDR3 reads TGTGCCAGCAGAAGACAGGAAGAGACCCAGTACTTC. It specifies CASRRQEETQYF. The V gene is TRBV7-9, the J gene TRBJ2-5; TRBD1 is a possible D gene (6 bases). CDR1 and CDR2 (germline): SEHNR, FQNEAQ (reference sequence). The length of the CDR3 is 12 residues. The ends were cut back, 6 bases at V and 3 bases at J, with 8 bases in the middle.

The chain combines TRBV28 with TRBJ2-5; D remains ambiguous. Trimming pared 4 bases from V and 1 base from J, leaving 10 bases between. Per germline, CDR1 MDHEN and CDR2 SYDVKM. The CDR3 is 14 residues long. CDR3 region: CASSSPQAQETQYF. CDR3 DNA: TGTGCCAGCAGTTCCCCTCAAGCCCAAGAGACCCAGTACTTC.

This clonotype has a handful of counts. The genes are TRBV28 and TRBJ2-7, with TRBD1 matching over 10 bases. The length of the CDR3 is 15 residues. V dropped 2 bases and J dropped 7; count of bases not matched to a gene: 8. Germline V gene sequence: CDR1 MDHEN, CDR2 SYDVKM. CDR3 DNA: TGTGCCAGCAGTTTAGGGACAGGGGAGGTGTGTGAGCAGTACTTC. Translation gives CASSLGTGEVCEQYF.

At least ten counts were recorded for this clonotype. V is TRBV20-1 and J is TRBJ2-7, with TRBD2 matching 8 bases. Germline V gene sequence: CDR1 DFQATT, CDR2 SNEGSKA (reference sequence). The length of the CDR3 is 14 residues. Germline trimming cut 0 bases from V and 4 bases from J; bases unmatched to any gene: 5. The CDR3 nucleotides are TGCAGTGCTAGAGATCCCGGGAGGGATTACGAGCAGTACTTC. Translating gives CSARDPGRDYEQYF.

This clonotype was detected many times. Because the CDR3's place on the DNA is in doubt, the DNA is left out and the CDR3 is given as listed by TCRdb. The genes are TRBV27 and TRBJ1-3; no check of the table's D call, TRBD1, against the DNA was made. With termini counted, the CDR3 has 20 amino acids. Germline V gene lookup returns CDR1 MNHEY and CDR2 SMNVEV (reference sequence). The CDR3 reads CASSFHPPDGRFGRGNTTYF.

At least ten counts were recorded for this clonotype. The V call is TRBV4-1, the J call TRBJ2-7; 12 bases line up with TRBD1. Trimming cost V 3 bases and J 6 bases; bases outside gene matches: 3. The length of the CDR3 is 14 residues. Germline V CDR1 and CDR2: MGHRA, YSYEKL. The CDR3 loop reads CASSHGTGGFEQYF. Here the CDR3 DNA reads TGCGCCAGCAGCCACGGGACAGGGGGCTTCGAGCAGTACTTC.

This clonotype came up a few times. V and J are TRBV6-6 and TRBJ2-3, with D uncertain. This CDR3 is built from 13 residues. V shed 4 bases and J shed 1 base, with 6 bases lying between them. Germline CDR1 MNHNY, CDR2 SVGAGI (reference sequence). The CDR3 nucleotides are TGTGCCAGCAGTTTCGGCGGCACAGATACGCAGTATTTT. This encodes CASSFGGTDTQYF.

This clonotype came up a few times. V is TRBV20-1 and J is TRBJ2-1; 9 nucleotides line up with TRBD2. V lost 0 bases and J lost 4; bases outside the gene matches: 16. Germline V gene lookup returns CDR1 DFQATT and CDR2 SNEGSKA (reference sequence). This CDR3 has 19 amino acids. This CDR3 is CSARDGTAGGVGTYNEQFF. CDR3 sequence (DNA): TGCAGTGCTAGAGATGGAACCGCGGGAGGGGTCGGGACATACAATGAGCAGTTCTTC.

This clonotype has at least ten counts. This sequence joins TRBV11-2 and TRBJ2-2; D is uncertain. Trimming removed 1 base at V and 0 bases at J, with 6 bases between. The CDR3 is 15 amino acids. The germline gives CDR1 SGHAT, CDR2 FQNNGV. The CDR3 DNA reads TGTGCCAGCAGCTTAGGGGGTTCGAACACCGGGGAGCTGTTTTTT. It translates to CASSLGGSNTGELFF.

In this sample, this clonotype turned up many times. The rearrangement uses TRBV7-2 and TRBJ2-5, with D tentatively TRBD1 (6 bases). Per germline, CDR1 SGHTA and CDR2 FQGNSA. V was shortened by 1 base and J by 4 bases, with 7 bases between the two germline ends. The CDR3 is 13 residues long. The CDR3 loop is CASSLDRVETQYF. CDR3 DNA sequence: TGTGCCAGCAGCTTAGACAGGGTAGAGACCCAGTACTTC.